The 15 T cell receptor beta chains listed next were all sequenced from one sample in a study of OX40 agonist ivuxolimab in advanced cancers. Sequenced by immunoSEQ multiplex PCR; TCRdb stores in-frame clones only, minus some. The sample consists of 68,000 or so clones, 86% of them appearing once. Sequences were derived from CD4+ or CD8+ T cells sorted from blood, sampled in a trial of the OX40 agonist ivuxolimab. The receptors shown here come from an adult with an advanced solid tumor such as melanoma, head and neck, liver or kidney cancer.

This clone was counted a single time. This chain links TRBV7-8 with TRBJ1-3; D is uncertain. Germline assignment: CDR1 SGHVS and CDR2 FQNEAQ. The V and J ends lost 0 bases and 0 bases respectively, with 9 bases between them. The CDR3 runs to 16 residues. DNA for the CDR3: TGTGCCAGCAGCTTAGCGGAGACTGACTCTGGAAACACCATATATTTT. It is translated as CASSLAETDSGNTIYF.

The chain couples TRBV28 to TRBJ1-5; D call uncertain. Trimming cost V 2 bases and J 11 bases, with 16 bases left between them. Germline CDR1 MDHEN, CDR2 SYDVKM. The CDR3 runs to 14 residues. CDR3 nucleotide sequence: TGTGCCAGCAGTTTACTGGGGTTAGAAGAGTCCCAGCATTTT. Its protein product is CASSLLGLEESQHF.

The V gene is TRBV5-1, the J gene TRBJ1-1, with no clear D. This CDR3 is 14 amino acids long. CDR1 is SGHRS and CDR2 is YFSETQ in the germline V gene. Deletions cut 3 bases from V and 6 bases from J, with 15 bases between. CDR3 residues: CASSYSGGQAEAFF. As DNA, the CDR3 is TGCGCCAGCAGCTACTCCGGAGGGCAAGCTGAAGCTTTCTTT.

The table lists this clone with a count of one. The chain employs TRBV19 and TRBJ1-1; TRBD1 aligns across 9 bases. Germline V CDR1 and CDR2: LNHDA, SQIVND (reference sequence). This CDR3 spans 18 amino acids. J lost 4 bases, V lost 5 bases, and 17 bases had no gene match. CDR3 nucleotide sequence: TGTGCCAGTAGTGGGGTCCCGGGACAGGGAGCCCGGAGCACTGAAGCTTTCTTT. Amino acid sequence: CASSGVPGQGARSTEAFF.

The chain employs TRBV9 and TRBJ1-5; tentatively, D is TRBD1 (5 bases). CDR3 length: 15 residues. The germline CDR1 and CDR2 sequences are SGDLS and YYNGEE. The germline V and J ends were trimmed by 3 bases and 7 bases, with 17 bases remaining between them. CDR3 DNA sequence: TGTGCCAGCAGCGAGGGCCTCGGGACCTACCAGCCCCAGCATTTT. This sequence encodes CASSEGLGTYQPQHF.

V gene TRBV6-6 combines with J gene TRBJ2-1; 15 bases are shared with TRBD2. The CDR3 has 15 amino acids. J was trimmed by 7 bases and V by 5 bases; bases with no gene match: 3. Germline V CDR1 and CDR2: MNHNY, SVGAGI (reference sequence). CDR3 loop: CASSPGLAGGNEQFF. The CDR3 nucleotides are TGTGCCAGCAGTCCCGGACTAGCGGGGGGGAATGAGCAGTTCTTC.

The rearrangement uses TRBV6-5 and TRBJ1-1; D is uncertain. Germline V gene lookup returns CDR1 MNHEY and CDR2 SVGAGI. The V and J ends lost 7 bases and 1 base respectively, with 13 bases between them. This CDR3 contains 14 residues. The DNA of the CDR3 is TGTGCCAGCAACCGACTCTCGGAGAACACTGAAGCTTTCTTT. Encoded protein: CASNRLSENTEAFF.

V is TRBV9 and J is TRBJ2-6, with 11 positions matching TRBD2. Germline V gene data show CDR1 as SGDLS and CDR2 as YYNGEE. The V gene end was trimmed by 3 bases and the J gene end by 0 bases; junction bases not matched to a gene: 5. This CDR3 is built from 18 residues. This chain's CDR3 is CASSAGLAGYSGANVLTF. The CDR3 DNA is TGTGCCAGCAGCGCCGGACTAGCGGGTTACTCTGGGGCCAACGTCCTGACTTTC.

This clone was seen only once. The V gene is TRBV7-2, the J gene TRBJ1-2, with D tentatively TRBD1 (5 bases). V was pared by 1 base and J by 7 bases, with 10 bases between. The CDR3 spans 13 residues. From germline, CDR1 is SGHTA and CDR2 FQGNSA. In DNA, the CDR3 is TGTGCCAGCAGCTTAGAGGGTGGGGGTGGCTACACCTTC. Translating it yields CASSLEGGGGYTF.

The V call is TRBV7-2, the J call TRBJ1-2, with a tentative D call TRBD1 (6 bases). The germline V gene has CDR1 SGHTA and CDR2 FQGNSA. The CDR3 runs to 15 residues. Trimming left V 4 bases short and J 3 bases short, with 15 bases between. CDR3 coding DNA: TGTGCCAGCAGCTCCGCTACAGGGAGTTACTATGGCTACACCTTC. Its translation is CASSSATGSYYGYTF.

The chain couples TRBV7-2 to TRBJ2-3; D call uncertain. The ends were cut back, 3 bases at V and 3 bases at J, with 10 bases in the middle. CDR3 length: 14 amino acids. The germline CDR1 and CDR2 sequences are SGHTA and FQGNSA. The CDR3 here is CASSFIPGTDTQYF. CDR3 coding DNA: TGTGCCAGCAGCTTTATACCGGGTACAGATACGCAGTATTTT.

The chain is built from TRBV5-8 and TRBJ1-2; D not resolved. V lost 1 base and J 3 bases, leaving 16 bases between the germline ends. The germline gives CDR1 SGHTS, CDR2 YDEGEE. The CDR3 length is 16 residues. The CDR3 DNA reads as TGTGCCAGCAGCTTGAGGTCCGGAACCGAGTACTATGGCTACACCTTC. Translated: CASSLRSGTEYYGYTF.

This chain links TRBV5-6 with TRBJ1-1, with 7 bases matching TRBD1. Trimming removed 3 bases from V and 6 bases from J; junction bases left unmatched: 17. The germline gives CDR1 SGHDT, CDR2 YYEEEE. The CDR3 length is 17 residues. The DNA for the CDR3 is TGTGCCAGCAGCTCCCTCGGCCAGGGACAGCGCTTGCCTGAAGCTTTCTTT. This sequence encodes CASSSLGQGQRLPEAFF.

This clone has only a few counts. The chain is built from TRBV6-5 and TRBJ1-1; weak D call: TRBD1 (6 bases). The germline V gene has CDR1 MNHEY and CDR2 SVGAGI. This CDR3 has 14 residues. V lost 5 bases, J lost 1 base, and 11 bases lay in between. The CDR3 region is CASSLGHPNTEAFF. The DNA for the CDR3 is TGTGCCAGCAGTCTGGGACACCCGAACACTGAAGCTTTCTTT.

The chain is built from TRBV19 and TRBJ2-3, with TRBD2 matching 8 bases. The J segment lost 6 bases and the V segment lost 10 bases, leaving 15 bases of the junction unmatched. This CDR3 spans 15 amino acids. Germline-derived CDR1 and CDR2 are LNHDA and SQIVND (reference sequence). The CDR3 reads CATSSRGGRPDTQYF. The DNA for the CDR3 is TGTGCCACCTCCTCTCGGGGGGGCCGTCCCGATACGCAGTATTTT.